What follows are 26 T cell receptor beta chains derived from one specimen sequenced in a study of OX40 agonist ivuxolimab in advanced cancers. Profiling relied on immunoSEQ multiplex PCR, and the TCRdb table lists in-frame clones only, not all of them. The sample gives under 25,000 clones, around 82% of which show up once; roughly 30% is in the top ten. The starting material was CD4+ or CD8+ T cells sorted from blood, obtained in a trial of the OX40 agonist ivuxolimab. The receptors shown here come from an adult with an advanced solid tumor such as melanoma, head and neck, liver or kidney cancer.

The chain recombines TRBV15 with TRBJ2-1; TRBD2 is a possible D gene (5 bases). Looked up from germline, CDR1 is LNHNV and CDR2 is YYDKDF (reference sequence). V shed 8 bases and J shed 0 bases, with 14 bases lying between them. This CDR3 comprises 15 residues. The CDR3 reads CATFQSGSSYNEQFF. The CDR3 DNA reads TGTGCCACCTTTCAAAGTGGGAGCTCCTACAATGAGCAGTTCTTC. Together with reference TRBV15 and TRBJ2-1, the CDR3 gives the full variable domain: DAMVIQNPRYQVTQFGKPVTLSCSQTLNHNVMYWYQQKSSQAPKLLFHYYDKDFNNEADTPDNFQSRRPNTSFCFLDIRSPGLGDTAMYLCATFQSGSSYNEQFFGPGTRLTVL.

The rearrangement links TRBV21-1 to TRBJ1-2. TRBV21-1 is described as a pseudogene. CDR3 size: 13 residues. CDR3 residues: CATGGGSNYGYTF. Here the CDR3 DNA reads TGTGCCACAGGTGGAGGGTCTAACTATGGCTACACCTTC.

This sequence joins TRBV19 and TRBJ1-2; possibly TRBD1 for D (6 bases). Trimming took 5 bases from V and 2 from J, leaving 12 bases between them. The length of the CDR3 is 14 residues. Germline V lookup: CDR1 LNHDA, CDR2 SQIVND (reference sequence). The CDR3 here is CASSLLQGNYGYTF. The CDR3 coding sequence is TGTGCCAGTAGTCTCCTTCAGGGGAACTATGGCTACACCTTC.

The chain uses TRBV6-6 and TRBJ1-2, with 7 bases matching TRBD1. Germline-derived CDR1 and CDR2 are MNHNY and SVGAGI (reference sequence). The CDR3 is 12 residues long. V lost 11 bases and J lost 4; bases outside the gene matches: 7. For the CDR3, the DNA is TGTGCCTACGGGGGACAGAGCTATGGCTACACCTTC. Its protein product is CAYGGQSYGYTF.

V usage is TRBV2 and J usage is TRBJ2-2; D is ambiguous. Between the trimmed V and J ends, which lost 7 bases and 1 base, there was a span of 13 bases. CDR1 SNHLY and CDR2 FYNNEI come from the germline V gene. This CDR3 region has 15 residues. The CDR3 nucleotides read TGTGCCAGCAACCCGCTGACGGTGAACACCGGGGAGCTGTTTTTT. Translating gives CASNPLTVNTGELFF. Combining the CDR3 with reference TRBV2 and TRBJ2-2 gives the whole variable domain EPEVTQTPSHQVTQMGQEVILRCVPISNHLYFYWYRQILGQKVEFLVSFYNNEISEKSEIFDDQFSVERPDGSNFTLKIRSTKLEDSAMYFCASNPLTVNTGELFFGEGSRLTVL.

The gene calls are TRBV19 and TRBJ1-1, with 9 positions matching TRBD1. Germline lookup yields CDR1 LNHDA and CDR2 SQIVND (reference sequence). V was pared by 3 bases and J by 1 base, with 6 bases of the junction left unmatched. CDR3 length: 16 residues. The chain's CDR3 is CASSIGTGKPNTEAFF. In nucleotides, the CDR3 is TGTGCCAGTAGTATCGGGACAGGGAAACCGAACACTGAAGCTTTCTTT. The full variable domain, completed using reference TRBV19 and TRBJ1-1, is DGGITQSPKYLFRKEGQNVTLSCEQNLNHDAMYWYRQDPGQGLRLIYYSQIVNDFQKGDIAEGYSVSREKKESFPLTVTSAQKNPTAFYLCASSIGTGKPNTEAFFGQGTRLTVV.

The rearrangement uses TRBV28 and TRBJ2-2; D might be TRBD2 (6 bases). CDR1 and CDR2 from the germline V gene are MDHEN and SYDVKM. The CDR3 has 14 amino acids. V shed 2 bases and J shed 6 bases, with 10 bases lying between them. CDR3 amino acids: CASSLAGSAGELFF. The CDR3 nucleotides read TGTGCCAGCAGTTTAGCGGGGTCGGCCGGGGAGCTGTTTTTT.

The rearrangement links TRBV6-6 to TRBJ1-4; 7 bases are shared with TRBD1. Germline V CDR1 and CDR2: MNHNY, SVGAGI (reference sequence). J gave up 3 bases and V 7 bases, and 8 bases lay outside the gene matches. This CDR3 is built from 15 residues. The CDR3 sequence: CASTSRGESNEKLFF. CDR3 in DNA: TGTGCCAGCACTTCCAGGGGGGAATCTAATGAAAAACTGTTTTTT.

This chain connects TRBV2 to TRBJ1-3; TRBD1 matches at 7 bases. Germline V gene data show CDR1 as SNHLY and CDR2 as FYNNEI. V shed 4 bases, J shed 4 bases, and the junction held 4 bases outside the gene matches. There are 14 residues in the CDR3. CDR3 coding DNA: TGTGCCAGCAGTGGACAGGGCCTGGGAAACACCATATATTTT. The encoded protein is CASSGQGLGNTIYF.

In its sample, this clone was seen a few times. The V and J genes are TRBV15 and TRBJ2-1, with D unclear. The CDR3 extends over 15 amino acids. Trimming shortened V by 7 bases and J by 0 bases, and 13 bases separated the two germline ends. The germline gives CDR1 LNHNV, CDR2 YYDKDF (reference sequence). In DNA, the CDR3 is TGTGCCACCAAAAAAACCCTGAGCTCCTACAATGAGCAGTTCTTC. It yields the protein CATKKTLSSYNEQFF.

Points on this clone: In the same sample, other DNA sequences code for this CDR3. V usage is TRBV7-2 and J usage is TRBJ2-2, with D unresolved. Between the trimmed V and J ends, which lost 3 bases and 0 bases, there was a span of 8 bases. This CDR3 spans 15 amino acids. Germline-derived CDR1 and CDR2 are SGHTA and FQGNSA. CDR3 nucleotide sequence: TGTGCCAGCAGCTTGAGGCAGACGAACACCGGGGAGCTGTTTTTT. This codes for CASSLRQTNTGELFF. The whole variable domain, filled in from reference TRBV7-2 and TRBJ2-2, reads GAGVSQSPSNKVTEKGKDVELRCDPISGHTALYWYRQSLGQGLEFLIYFQGNSAPDKSGLPSDRFSAERTGGSVSTLTIQRTQQEDSAVYLCASSLRQTNTGELFFGEGSRLTVL.

V gene TRBV2 combines with J gene TRBJ1-1, with TRBD1 as a possible D gene (6 bases). V lost 6 bases and J 2 bases, leaving 19 bases between the germline ends. This CDR3 region has 16 residues. Germline V gene sequence: CDR1 SNHLY, CDR2 FYNNEI. The CDR3 spells CASSDPRDTPNTEAFF. The CDR3 DNA reads as TGTGCCAGCAGCGACCCAAGGGACACACCAAACACTGAAGCTTTCTTT.

Points on this clone: At one end the junction does not follow the germline gene, possibly because of a read error. J is TRBJ2-3 and V is TRBV18, with 8 bases matching TRBD1. The CDR3 is 17 amino acids. Germline CDR1 is KGHSH and CDR2 is LQKENI. The CDR3 DNA reads TGTGCCAGCTCACCAGTTTTGATAGGACAGGGCTCAGACACGCAGTATTTT. Translated, it gives CASSPVLIGQGSDTQYF.

The chain uses TRBV27 and TRBJ1-6; D not resolved. The germline V gene has CDR1 MNHEY and CDR2 SMNVEV (reference sequence). This CDR3 region has 15 residues. The V end was cut by 6 bases, the J end by 0 bases, with 9 bases between. The CDR3 region is CASSPSDSYNSPLHF. In nucleotides, the CDR3 is TGTGCCAGCAGCCCAAGCGACTCCTATAATTCACCCCTCCACTTT.

This clone was detected a few times. The chain combines TRBV11-2 with TRBJ1-5, with 9 bases lining up with TRBD1. CDR1 and CDR2 (germline): SGHAT, FQNNGV. V gave up 5 bases and J gave up 4 bases; unmatched junction bases: 6. The CDR3 is made up of 15 amino acids. CDR3 in amino acids: CASSTGQGQNQPQHF. CDR3 DNA sequence: TGTGCCAGCAGCACGGGACAGGGACAAAATCAGCCCCAGCATTTT.

The rearrangement joins TRBV10-2 to TRBJ1-1; D gene ambiguous. Germline CDR1 is WSHSY and CDR2 is SAAADI. V lost 2 bases, J lost 1 base, and 8 bases lay in between. The CDR3 covers 14 residues. CDR3 nucleotide sequence: TGCGCCAGCAGTGAGGACACGCCGAACACTGAAGCTTTCTTT. It encodes CASSEDTPNTEAFF.

V gene TRBV27 combines with J gene TRBJ2-7; the D gene is possibly TRBD2 (5 bases). Germline V lookup: CDR1 MNHEY, CDR2 SMNVEV (reference sequence). The CDR3 has 13 amino acids. The V end lost 3 bases, the J end lost 0 bases, and 6 bases lay between the germline ends. The CDR3 reads CASSFRDSYEQYF. The CDR3 DNA reads TGTGCCAGCAGTTTTCGGGACTCCTACGAGCAGTACTTC.

This clone was counted a few times. J is TRBJ2-2 and V is TRBV7-9; D call uncertain. V gave up 5 bases and J gave up 4 bases, with 23 bases separating them. Germline assignment: CDR1 SEHNR and CDR2 FQNEAQ (reference sequence). The CDR3 is made up of 18 amino acids. The CDR3 sequence is CASSQDHPPIVGTGELFF. The CDR3, as DNA: TGTGCCAGCAGCCAAGATCATCCCCCCATTGTGGGCACCGGGGAGCTGTTTTTT. The whole variable domain, remainder taken from reference TRBV7-9 and TRBJ2-2, is DTGVSQNPRHKITKRGQNVTFRCDPISEHNRLYWYRQTLGQGPEFLTYFQNEAQLEKSRLLSDRFSAERPKGSFSTLEIQRTEQGDSAMYLCASSQDHPPIVGTGELFFGEGSRLTVL.

The chain recombines TRBV6-5 with TRBJ2-7; 8 positions agree with TRBD1. The V gene's germline CDR1 is MNHEY and CDR2 SVGAGI. The CDR3 covers 11 residues. Trimming removed 5 bases from V and 8 bases from J; junction bases left unmatched: 2. In DNA form, the CDR3 reads TGTGCCAGCAGTCGGACAGGGCAGCAGTACTTC. Its translation is CASSRTGQQYF.

The rearrangement uses TRBV5-6 and TRBJ2-7; D unresolved. Between the trimmed V and J ends, which lost 0 bases and 5 bases, there was a span of 9 bases. CDR3 length equals 13 residues. CDR1 SGHDT and CDR2 YYEEEE come from the germline V gene. CDR3 in DNA: TGTGCCAGCAGCTTGGCCTCTGTGGACGAGCAGTACTTC. This sequence encodes CASSLASVDEQYF.

This clone was seen only a few times. V and J are TRBV6-6 and TRBJ1-2; no clear D. The length of the CDR3 is 12 residues. Trimming removed 5 bases from V and 7 bases from J, with 11 bases in between. Germline loops: CDR1 MNHNY, CDR2 SVGAGI (reference sequence). CDR3 nucleotide sequence: TGTGCCAGCAGTGCTTCGAGCGGTGGCTACACCTTC. It codes for CASSASSGGYTF.

The chain employs TRBV11-1 and TRBJ2-1; 7 nucleotides line up with TRBD2. The V gene's germline CDR1 is SGHAT and CDR2 FQDESV (reference sequence). CDR3 length: 16 residues. The V segment lost 4 bases and the J segment 9 bases; nucleotides outside the gene matches: 15. The CDR3, as DNA: TGTGCCAGCAGCTCCTCTATACCGGGAGGCTGGAGTGAGCAGTTCTTC. As protein: CASSSSIPGGWSEQFF. Drawing the rest from reference TRBV11-1 and TRBJ2-1, the complete variable domain is EAEVAQSPRYKITEKSQAVAFWCDPISGHATLYWYRQILGQGPELLVQFQDESVVDDSQLPKDRFSAERLKGVDSTLKIQPAELGDSAMYLCASSSSIPGGWSEQFFGPGTRLTVL.

The V and J genes are TRBV27 and TRBJ2-1; the D gene could be TRBD1 or TRBD2 (6 bases each). V dropped 3 bases and J dropped 4 bases, with 13 bases sitting between them. CDR3 length: 15 residues. CDR1 MNHEY and CDR2 SMNVEV come from the germline V gene (reference sequence). CDR3 DNA sequence: TGTGCCAGCAGTTTCCGGGGGCTTAGTTACAATGAGCAGTTCTTC. Its translation: CASSFRGLSYNEQFF.

The chain employs TRBV19 and TRBJ1-4; TRBD1 is a possible D gene (6 bases). This CDR3 is 15 amino acids long. In germline, CDR1 is LNHDA, CDR2 SQIVND (reference sequence). The V and J ends lost 7 bases and 1 base respectively, with 13 bases between them. The CDR3 protein is CASMGGRGTNEKLFF. The DNA for the CDR3 is TGTGCCAGTATGGGGGGGCGCGGAACTAATGAAAAACTGTTTTTT.

This chain uses TRBV28 with TRBJ2-7; maybe TRBD2 (6 bases). V was pared by 8 bases and J by 4 bases, with 18 bases between. This CDR3 is built from 14 residues. Germline assignment: CDR1 MDHEN and CDR2 SYDVKM. CDR3 region: CASEGRGYLYEQYF. The CDR3 DNA follows: TGTGCCAGCGAGGGGCGGGGATACCTTTACGAGCAGTACTTC.

The table lists this clone with a few counts. The gene calls are TRBV28 and TRBJ1-5; tentatively, D is TRBD1 (6 bases). Germline CDR1 MDHEN, CDR2 SYDVKM. This CDR3 has 13 residues. Between the trimmed V and J ends, which lost 7 bases and 7 bases, there was a span of 14 bases. Here the CDR3 reads CASITGSGQPQHF. CDR3 nucleotide sequence: TGTGCCAGCATTACAGGGTCGGGGCAGCCCCAGCATTTT.